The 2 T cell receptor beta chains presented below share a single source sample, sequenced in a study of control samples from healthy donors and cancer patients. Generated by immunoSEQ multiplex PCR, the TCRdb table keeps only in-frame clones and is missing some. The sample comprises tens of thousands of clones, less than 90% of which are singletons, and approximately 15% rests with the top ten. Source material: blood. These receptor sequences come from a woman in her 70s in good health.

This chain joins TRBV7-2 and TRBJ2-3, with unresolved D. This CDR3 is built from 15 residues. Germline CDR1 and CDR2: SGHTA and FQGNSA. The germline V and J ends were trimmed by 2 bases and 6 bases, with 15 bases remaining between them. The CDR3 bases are TGTGCCAGCAGCTTATCCTGGCCTAGGACGGATACGCAGTATTTT. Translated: CASSLSWPRTDTQYF.

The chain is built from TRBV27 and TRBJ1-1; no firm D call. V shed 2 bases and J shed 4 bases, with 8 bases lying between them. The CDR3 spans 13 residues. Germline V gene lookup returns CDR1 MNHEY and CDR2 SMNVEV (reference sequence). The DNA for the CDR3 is TGTGCCAGCAGTTTACTCCCGAGCACTGAAGCTTTCTTT. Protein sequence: CASSLLPSTEAFF.